A selection of T cell receptor beta chains follows, all from one sample in a study of post-analysis software for immune sequencing data. TCRdb redid the calling of the PCR reads with MiXCR, one entry per CDR3 protein. The sample carries 740,000 or so distinct CDR3 sequences, around 50% recorded once. Material for sequencing was blood. The source is a girl under 18 with multiple sclerosis. Both conserved end residues are part of each CDR3. The D gene is left open where the match is weak. Not all rows give a size; the values are once, few, many and, for expanded clones, a class.

J gene | D gene | V gene | clone size | CDR3 protein | CDR3 DNA
TRBJ2-1 | NA | TRBV20-1 | few | CSAIPIVAYNEQFF | TGCAGTGCTATCCCGATCGTCGCCTACAATGAGCAGTTCTTC
TRBJ2-3 | TRBD2 | TRBV5-5 | NA | CASSLLGREVGTDTQYF | TGTGCCAGCAGCTTGTTGGGGCGGGAGGTTGGCACAGATACGCAGTATTTT
TRBJ1-2 | NA | TRBV3-1 | NA | CASSFRAGFSIGYTF | TGTGCCAGCAGTTTTAGGGCGGGATTTAGTATCGGCTACACCTTC
TRBJ2-7 | NA | TRBV5-1 | many | CASSGTGGLYEQYF | TGTGCCAGCAGCGGGACTGGGGGGCTTTACGAGCAGTACTTC
TRBJ1-5 | NA | TRBV15 | NA | CATSRDGEKGQPQHF | TGTGCCACCAGCAGAGACGGGGAGAAAGGTCAGCCCCAGCATTTT
TRBJ2-3 | TRBD2 | TRBV6-5 | once | CASSYSRVRELNQRTSTDTQYF | TGTGCCAGCAGTTACTCGAGGGTGCGGGAGCTCAATCAGAGGACCAGCACAGATACGCAGTATTTT
TRBJ2-7 | TRBD2 | TRBV18 | NA | CASSPLRLAGDDEQYF | TGTGCCAGCTCACCCTTAAGACTAGCGGGAGATGACGAGCAGTACTTC
TRBJ1-2 | NA | TRBV11-2 | NA | CASSPDGGSYGYTF | TGTGCCAGCAGCCCAGACGGGGGGAGCTATGGCTACACCTTC
TRBJ2-3 | TRBD2 | TRBV7-2 | NA | CASSPERSGGSDTQYF | TGTGCCAGCAGCCCCGAACGTAGCGGGGGGTCAGATACGCAGTATTTT
TRBJ2-7 | NA | TRBV20-1 | few | CSAREPTTYEQYF | TGCAGTGCTAGGGAGCCCACTACCTACGAGCAGTACTTC
TRBJ1-3 | NA | TRBV9 | NA | CAGSADLSSGNTIYF | TGTGCCGGCAGCGCAGACCTGAGCTCTGGAAACACCATATATTTT
TRBJ2-5 | NA | TRBV20-1 | NA | CSAIDGLETQYF | TGCAGTGCCATCGACGGGCTGGAGACCCAGTACTTC
TRBJ2-5 | NA | TRBV20-1 | NA | CSANAGMGHGGFQETQYF | TGCAGTGCTAATGCAGGGATGGGTCACGGAGGGTTCCAAGAGACCCAGTACTTC
TRBJ2-1 | TRBD1 | TRBV4-1 | few | CASRKPGQGGEQFF | TGCGCCAGCAGGAAACCGGGACAGGGGGGTGAGCAGTTCTTC
TRBJ2-7 | TRBD1 | TRBV6-1 | NA | CASSENLWGQDFYEQYF | TGTGCCAGCAGTGAAAATCTCTGGGGACAGGATTTTTACGAGCAGTACTTC
TRBJ2-1 | NA | TRBV15 | few | CATSRETQNYNEQFF | TGTGCCACCAGCAGAGAAACCCAGAACTACAATGAGCAGTTCTTC
TRBJ2-1 | NA | TRBV12-3/TRBV12-4 | NA | CASSLYGTPNFDEQFF | TGTGCCAGCAGTTTGTACGGGACCCCCAATTTCGATGAGCAGTTCTTC
TRBJ1-1 | NA | TRBV2 | NA | CASSDLGDTEAFF | TGTGCCAGCAGTGATCTGGGGGACACTGAAGCTTTCTTT
TRBJ2-6 | NA | TRBV20-1 | few | CSARGSSGANVLTF | TGCAGTGCTCGGGGAAGCTCTGGGGCCAACGTCCTGACTTTC
TRBJ1-1 | TRBD1 | TRBV20-1 | NA | CSARDRPGGRTEAFF | TGCAGTGCTAGAGATCGGCCAGGGGGTAGGACTGAAGCTTTCTTT